This T cell receptor (beta chain) was sequenced during a study of blood T cell repertoires in COVID-19. Study in general: Nucleic acid was either cDNA or gDNA, and it came from T cells, B-cell-depleted T cells, or PBMCs.

Germline-derived CDR1 and CDR2 are SGHAT and FQNNGV. This CDR3 is 14 amino acids long. V was shortened by 6 bases and J by 8 bases, with 17 bases between the two germline ends. As originally analysed: Cell counts per sample came from amplifying reference gene primers. The data were produced by immunoSEQ multiplex PCR, yet TCRdb's version contains in-frame clones alone and is incomplete. For V, J and clone size, that table is used; D and trimming come from the DNA. The sample shows approximately 400,000 clones, around 90% of them seen only once. The receptor's source is a man aged 35 to 55 with acute or convalescent COVID-19. The genes are TRBV11-2 and TRBJ1-3, with D possibly matching TRBD1 (5 bases). The sample was peripheral blood. CDR3 nucleotides: TGTGCCAGCAGATTCCGGGACTCTAGGGACACCATATATTTT. The encoded protein is CASRFRDSRDTIYF.